This T cell receptor beta chain was sequenced in a study of PD-1 blockade in classical Hodgkin lymphoma. General study results and limits: Newly diagnosed patients and complete responders had comparable diversity at baseline. Baseline TCR diversity was reportedly lower in newly diagnosed patients than in healthy donors. It was reported as lower still in relapsed/refractory patients.

A word on this clone: The antigen remains unidentified.

Every patient was affected by relapse after autologous stem cell transplantation, while exposure to brentuximab vedotin was not uniform. Sequencing was performed with immunoSEQ multiplex PCR; in TCRdb, only in-frame clones are kept and a portion is missing. The sample holds about 23,000 clones; over 60% are singletons and the top ten take approximately 15%. The clonotype comes from a human donor with classical Hodgkin lymphoma. This material consisted of peripheral blood mononuclear cells (PBMCs), taken at baseline.

CDR3: CASSEEGARSYEQYF. The DNA for the CDR3 is TGTGCCAGCAGTGAAGAGGGCGCCCGCTCCTACGAGCAGTACTTC. The genes are TRBV2 and TRBJ2-7; no definite D call. CDR3 length equals 15 residues. CDR1 and CDR2 from the germline V gene are SNHLY and FYNNEI. Trimming shortened V by 1 base and J by 0 bases, and 10 bases separated the two germline ends. Full variable domain (outside the CDR3, taken from reference TRBV2 and TRBJ2-7): EPEVTQTPSHQVTQMGQEVILRCVPISNHLYFYWYRQILGQKVEFLVSFYNNEISEKSEIFDDQFSVERPDGSNFTLKIRSTKLEDSAMYFCASSEEGARSYEQYFGPGTRLTVT.